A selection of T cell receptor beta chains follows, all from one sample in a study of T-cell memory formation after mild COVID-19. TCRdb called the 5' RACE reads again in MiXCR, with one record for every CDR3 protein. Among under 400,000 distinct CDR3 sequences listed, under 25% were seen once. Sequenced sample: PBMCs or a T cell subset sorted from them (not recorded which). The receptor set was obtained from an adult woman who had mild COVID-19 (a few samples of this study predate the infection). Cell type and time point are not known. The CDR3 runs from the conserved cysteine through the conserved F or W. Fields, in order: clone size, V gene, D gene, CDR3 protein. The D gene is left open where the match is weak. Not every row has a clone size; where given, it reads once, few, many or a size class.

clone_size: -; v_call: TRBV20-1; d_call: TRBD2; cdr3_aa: CSARGLAGNEQFF
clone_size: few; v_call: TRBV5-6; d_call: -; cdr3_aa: CASSLEPRGTDTQYF
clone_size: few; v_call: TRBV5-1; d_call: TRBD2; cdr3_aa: CASSLGASGGLETQYF
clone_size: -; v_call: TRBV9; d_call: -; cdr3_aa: CASSVGRGGNSPLHF
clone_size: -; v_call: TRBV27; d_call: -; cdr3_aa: CASSLSGGGGYTF
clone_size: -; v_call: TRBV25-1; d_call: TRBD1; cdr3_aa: CASSGTGTENQPQHF
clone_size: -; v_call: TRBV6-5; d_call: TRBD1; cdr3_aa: CASSFGQGIAQYF
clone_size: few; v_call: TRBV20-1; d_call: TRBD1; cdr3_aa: CSAIATWDRGRSGYTF
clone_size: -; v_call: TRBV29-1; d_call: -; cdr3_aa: CSVVPGTMGYTF
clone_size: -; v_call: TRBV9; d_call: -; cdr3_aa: CASSHNPGELFF
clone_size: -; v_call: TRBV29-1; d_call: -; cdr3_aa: CSVGIESGYTF
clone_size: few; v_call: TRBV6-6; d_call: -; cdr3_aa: CASVPGGGPQSYEQYF
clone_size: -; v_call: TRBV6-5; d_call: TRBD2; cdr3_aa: CASSSAGTSGYNEQFF
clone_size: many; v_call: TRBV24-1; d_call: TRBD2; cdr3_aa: CATSDRTSGNYNEQFF
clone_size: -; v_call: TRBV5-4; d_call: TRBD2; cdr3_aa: CASCAGGHSGANVLTF
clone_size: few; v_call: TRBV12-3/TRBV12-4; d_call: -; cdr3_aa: CASEGTNYGYTF
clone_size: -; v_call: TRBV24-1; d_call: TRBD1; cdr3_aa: CATSDFGGQGIFGELFF
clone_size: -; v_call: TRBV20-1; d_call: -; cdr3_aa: CSARGGAETQYF
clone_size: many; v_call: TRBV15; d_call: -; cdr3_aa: CATSREPPFLLAGRNEQFF
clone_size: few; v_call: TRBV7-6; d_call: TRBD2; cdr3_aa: CASSLGVAGGYEYEQYF
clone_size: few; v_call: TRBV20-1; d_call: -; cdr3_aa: CSARGGPEYEQYF
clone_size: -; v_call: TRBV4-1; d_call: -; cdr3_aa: CASSRPPPRADRPTGNTIYF
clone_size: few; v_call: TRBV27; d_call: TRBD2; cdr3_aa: CASGYSGSTYEQYF
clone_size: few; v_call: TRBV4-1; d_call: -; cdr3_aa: CASSQLTGPRNEKLFF
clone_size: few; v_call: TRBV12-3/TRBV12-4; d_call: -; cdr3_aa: CASSSVWAQSEAFF